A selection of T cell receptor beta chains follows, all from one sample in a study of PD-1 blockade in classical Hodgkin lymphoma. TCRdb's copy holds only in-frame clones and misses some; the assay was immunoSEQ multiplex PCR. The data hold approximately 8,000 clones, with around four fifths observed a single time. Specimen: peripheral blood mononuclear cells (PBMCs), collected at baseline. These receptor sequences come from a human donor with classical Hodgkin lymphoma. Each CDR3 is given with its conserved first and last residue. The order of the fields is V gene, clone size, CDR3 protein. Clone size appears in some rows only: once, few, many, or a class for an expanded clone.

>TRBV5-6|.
CASSALGSPYEQYF
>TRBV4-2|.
CASSQDMGASYGYTF
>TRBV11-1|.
CASSLGLRGGAETQYF
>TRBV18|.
CASSTGMNTEAFF
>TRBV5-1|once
CASSLMWGSAETQYF
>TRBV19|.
CTSKQSTDTQYF
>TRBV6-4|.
CASSLDRNTEAFF
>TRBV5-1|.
CASSFAGYEQYF
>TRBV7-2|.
CASTLTPGIGDTQYF
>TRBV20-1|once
CSAHRMSEQFF
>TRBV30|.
CAWSVGRVREQFF
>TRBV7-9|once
CASSNTGYGEAFF
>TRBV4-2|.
CASSPPESDPTSNYGYTF
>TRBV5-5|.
CASSPDSSGNTIYF
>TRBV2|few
CASSRGTSGRGGQETQYF
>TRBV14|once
CASSRTELYGYTF
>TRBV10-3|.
CAISESGDPKGYF
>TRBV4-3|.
CASSQDPQGRTGELFF
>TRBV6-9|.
CASTLHVGNQPQHF
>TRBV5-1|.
CASSLTPPTGTSGTDTQYF
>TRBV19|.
CASSSTSAWTGELFF
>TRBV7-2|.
CASSLSSSGNPYNEQFF
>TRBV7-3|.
CASSLIGVAGGPTDTQYF
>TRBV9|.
CASSVAGTDEQYF
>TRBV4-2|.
CASSQVPINAGGGTSTDTQYF
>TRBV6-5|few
CASSQDGADTGELFF
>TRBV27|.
CASSFVGPMNTEAFF
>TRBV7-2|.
CASSPLKGSYEQYF
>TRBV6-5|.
CASSYRVRENTEAFF
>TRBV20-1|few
CSARDWNF
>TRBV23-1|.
CANPQGSTWEYNEQFF
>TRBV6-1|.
CASSGTYRLNYNEQFF
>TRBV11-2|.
CASIPRLVTGVEAEAFF